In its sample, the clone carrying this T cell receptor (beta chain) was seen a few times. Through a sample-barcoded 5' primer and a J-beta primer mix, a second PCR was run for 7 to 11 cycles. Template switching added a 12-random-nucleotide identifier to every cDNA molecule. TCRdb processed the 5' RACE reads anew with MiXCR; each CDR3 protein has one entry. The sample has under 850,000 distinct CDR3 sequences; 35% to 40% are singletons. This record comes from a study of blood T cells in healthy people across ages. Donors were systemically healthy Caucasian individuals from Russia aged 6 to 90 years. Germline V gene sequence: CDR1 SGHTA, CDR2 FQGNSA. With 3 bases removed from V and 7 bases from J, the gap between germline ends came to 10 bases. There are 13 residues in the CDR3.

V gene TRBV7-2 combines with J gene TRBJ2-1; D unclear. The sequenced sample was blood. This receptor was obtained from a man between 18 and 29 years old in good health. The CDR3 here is CASSFYGRNEQFF. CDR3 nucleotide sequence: TGTGCCAGCAGCTTCTACGGAAGGAATGAGCAGTTCTTC.